The clone carrying this T cell receptor beta chain was recorded a few times. CDR3 size: 14 residues. Germline trimming cut 1 base from V and 7 bases from J; bases unmatched to any gene: 4. The V gene's germline CDR1 is SGHAT and CDR2 FQNNGV. The source of the sample is a study of CD8+ T cells in alopecia areata. After isolation, RNA underwent reverse transcription to generate cDNA as the sequencing template. The repertoire was sequenced with immunoSEQ multiplex PCR; TCRdb's copy has only in-frame clones and lacks some. The table includes 98,000 or so clones, 58% detected once. A FACSAria was used to sort CD4+ and CD8+ T cells. These cells came from PBMCs.

Input material: NKG2D-low CD8+ T cells sorted from blood. The chain recombines TRBV11-2 with TRBJ2-1; 7 positions match TRBD1. This clonotype was obtained from a human donor with alopecia areata. The CDR3 DNA sequence: TGTGCCAGCAGCTTAGGGGGACAGTTAAATGAGCAGTTCTTC. It specifies CASSLGGQLNEQFF.